Here is one T cell receptor (beta chain) with its context. This entry comes from a study of blood T cell repertoires in COVID-19. Overall study: Sample material is recorded as cDNA or gDNA derived from T cells, B-cell-depleted T cells, or PBMCs.

Germline V lookup: CDR1 MGHRA, CDR2 YSYEKL. The CDR3 length is 18 residues. Unmatched junction bases numbered 11, after V lost 0 bases and J lost 4 bases. Libraries were prepared by immunoSEQ multiplex PCR; TCRdb keeps only in-frame clonotypes and omits some of them. The sample holds approximately 110,000 clones; 65% to 80% are singletons and the top ten take 20%. Sample: peripheral blood. The TCR sequence derives from a man aged 70-80 years with active or convalescent COVID-19. The genes are TRBV4-1 and TRBJ2-3, with TRBD2 matching 9 bases. The CDR3 is CASSQDRGLAGRPDTQYF. DNA for the CDR3: TGCGCCAGCAGCCAAGATAGGGGCCTAGCGGGACGTCCAGATACGCAGTATTTT.